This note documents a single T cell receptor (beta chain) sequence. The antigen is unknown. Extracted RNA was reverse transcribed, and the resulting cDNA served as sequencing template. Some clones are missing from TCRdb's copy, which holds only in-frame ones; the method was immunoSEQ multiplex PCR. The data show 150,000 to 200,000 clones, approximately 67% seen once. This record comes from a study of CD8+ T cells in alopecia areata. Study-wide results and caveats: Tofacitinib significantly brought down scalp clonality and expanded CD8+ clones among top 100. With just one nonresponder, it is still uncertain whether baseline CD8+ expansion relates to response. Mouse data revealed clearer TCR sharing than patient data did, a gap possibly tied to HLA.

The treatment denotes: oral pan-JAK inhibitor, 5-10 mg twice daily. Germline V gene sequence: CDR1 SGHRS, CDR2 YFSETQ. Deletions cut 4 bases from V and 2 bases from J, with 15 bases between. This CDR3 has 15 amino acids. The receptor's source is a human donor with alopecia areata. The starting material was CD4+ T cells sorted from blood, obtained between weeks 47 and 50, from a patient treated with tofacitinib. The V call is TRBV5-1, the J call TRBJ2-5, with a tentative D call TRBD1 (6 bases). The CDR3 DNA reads TGCGCCAGCAGCATTCTCCGACAGGAACAAGAGACCCAGTACTTC. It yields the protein CASSILRQEQETQYF.